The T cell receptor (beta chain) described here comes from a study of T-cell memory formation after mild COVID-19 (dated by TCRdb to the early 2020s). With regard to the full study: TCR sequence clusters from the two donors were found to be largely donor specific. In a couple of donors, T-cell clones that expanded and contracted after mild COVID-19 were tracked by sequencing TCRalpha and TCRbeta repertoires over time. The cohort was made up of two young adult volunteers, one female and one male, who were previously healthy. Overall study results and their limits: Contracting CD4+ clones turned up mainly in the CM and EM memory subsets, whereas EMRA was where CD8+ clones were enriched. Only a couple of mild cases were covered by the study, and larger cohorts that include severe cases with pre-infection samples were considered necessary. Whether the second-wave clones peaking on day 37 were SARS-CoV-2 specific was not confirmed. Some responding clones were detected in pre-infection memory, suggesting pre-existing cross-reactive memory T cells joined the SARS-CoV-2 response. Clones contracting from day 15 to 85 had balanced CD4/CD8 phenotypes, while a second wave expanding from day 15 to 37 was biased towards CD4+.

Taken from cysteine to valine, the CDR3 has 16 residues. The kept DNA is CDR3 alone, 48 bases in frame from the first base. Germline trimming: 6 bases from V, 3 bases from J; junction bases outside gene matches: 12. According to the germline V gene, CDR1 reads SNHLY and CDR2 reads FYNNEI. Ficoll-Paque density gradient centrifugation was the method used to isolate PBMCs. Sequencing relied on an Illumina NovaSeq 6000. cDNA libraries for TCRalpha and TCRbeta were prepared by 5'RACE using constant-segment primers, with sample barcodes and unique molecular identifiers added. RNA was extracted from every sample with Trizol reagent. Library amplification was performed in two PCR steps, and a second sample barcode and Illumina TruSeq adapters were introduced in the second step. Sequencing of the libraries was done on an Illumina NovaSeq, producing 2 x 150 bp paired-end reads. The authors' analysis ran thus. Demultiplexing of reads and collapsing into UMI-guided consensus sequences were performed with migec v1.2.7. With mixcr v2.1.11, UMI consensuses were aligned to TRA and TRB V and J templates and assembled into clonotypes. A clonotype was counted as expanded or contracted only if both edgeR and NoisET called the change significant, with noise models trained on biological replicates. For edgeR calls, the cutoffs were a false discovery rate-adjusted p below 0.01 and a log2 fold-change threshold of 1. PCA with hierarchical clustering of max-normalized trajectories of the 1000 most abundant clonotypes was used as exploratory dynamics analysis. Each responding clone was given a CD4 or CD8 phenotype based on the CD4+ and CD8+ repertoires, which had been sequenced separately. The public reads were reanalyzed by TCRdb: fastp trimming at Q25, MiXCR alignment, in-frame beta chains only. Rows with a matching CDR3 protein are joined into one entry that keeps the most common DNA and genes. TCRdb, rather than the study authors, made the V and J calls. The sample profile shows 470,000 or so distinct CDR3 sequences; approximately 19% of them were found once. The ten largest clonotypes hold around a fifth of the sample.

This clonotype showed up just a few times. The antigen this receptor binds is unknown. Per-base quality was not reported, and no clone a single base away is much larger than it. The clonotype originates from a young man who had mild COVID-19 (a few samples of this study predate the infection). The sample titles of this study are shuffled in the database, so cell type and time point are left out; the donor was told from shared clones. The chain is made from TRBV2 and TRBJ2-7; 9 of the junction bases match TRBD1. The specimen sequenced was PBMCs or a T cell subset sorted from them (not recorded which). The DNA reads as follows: TGTGCCAGCAGACCCGGACAGGGGAGAAACCTCTACGAGCAGTACGTC. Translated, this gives CASRPGQGRNLYEQYV.